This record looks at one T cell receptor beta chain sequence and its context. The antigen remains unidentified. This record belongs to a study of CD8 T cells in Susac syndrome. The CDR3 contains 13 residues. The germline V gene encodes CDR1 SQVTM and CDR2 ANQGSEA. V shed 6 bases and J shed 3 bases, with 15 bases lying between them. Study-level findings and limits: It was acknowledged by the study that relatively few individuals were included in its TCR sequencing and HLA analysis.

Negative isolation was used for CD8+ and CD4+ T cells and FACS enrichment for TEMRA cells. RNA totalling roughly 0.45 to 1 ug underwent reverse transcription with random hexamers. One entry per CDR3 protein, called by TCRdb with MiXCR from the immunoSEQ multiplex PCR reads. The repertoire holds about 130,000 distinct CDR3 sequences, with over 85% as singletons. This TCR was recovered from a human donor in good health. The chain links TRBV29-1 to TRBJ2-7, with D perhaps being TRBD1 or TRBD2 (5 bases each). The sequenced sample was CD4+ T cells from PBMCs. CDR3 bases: TGCAGCGTCACCGGGACGTTCAACTACGAGCAGTACTTC. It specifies CSVTGTFNYEQYF.